This T cell receptor beta chain was observed in a study of post-analysis software for immune sequencing data. Whole-study context: The cohort encompassed relapsing-remitting, secondary progressive and progressive-relapsing multiple sclerosis disease courses. Study-wide points: Patients showed TRBV5-6, TRBV5-1 and TRBV20-1 among about five TRBV segments more frequent than in controls. When compared against controls, multiple sclerosis patients showed significantly lower normalized Chao1 diversity. Samples prepared in the same batch strongly co-clustered by F measure.

In regard to this clonotype: Its antigen is not known.

Sequencing libraries made from TCR beta cDNA carried unique molecular identifiers. The authors obtained some 500,000 cDNA molecules from approximately 1 to 10 million T cells. TCRdb recomputed calls from the PCR reads with MiXCR, one row per CDR3 protein. The sample yields roughly 410,000 distinct CDR3 sequences, 30% to 45% seen once. Germline V CDR1 and CDR2: LGHDT, YNNKEL (reference sequence). The CDR3 is 17 residues long. V shed 1 base and J shed 5 bases, with 18 bases lying between them. The chain joins TRBV3-1 to TRBJ2-1; perhaps D is TRBD1 or TRBD2 (5 bases each). Sequencing used blood. The sequence derives from a girl aged 10 to 17 with multiple sclerosis. The CDR3 nucleotides read TGTGCCAGCAGCCAAGGGGGGAAGTCGGCGGACCACAATGAGCAGTTCTTC. Protein sequence: CASSQGGKSADHNEQFF.